Ten or more counts support the clone carrying this T cell receptor (beta chain). This specimen belongs to a study of regulatory T cells in long-lasting Graves disease. Study-level information: Less than 3 months of antithyroid drugs had been taken by newly diagnosed Graves' patients.

CDR1 is SGHNT, CDR2 YENEEA, per germline. The CDR3 runs 16 residues. V lost 2 bases, J lost 4 bases, and 9 bases stayed unmatched. According to the study, TCR beta libraries were built with iRepertoire HTBI primers and CDR3-region Arm-PCR. A single record per CDR3 protein comes from TCRdb applying MiXCR to the multiplex PCR reads. The table shows approximately 400,000 distinct CDR3 sequences, with over 14% occurring only once. As to time point: newly diagnosed GD, antithyroid drugs for less than 3 months. RNA isolated from PBMCs was used to make the TCR library. These same records also appear under a second study, on T cells in Graves' hyperthyroidism and ophthalmopathy. That report notes: Patients aged 18 to 65 had newly diagnosed hyperthyroidism of under 2 months' duration. RT-PCR in the first round (using the HTBI primer set) targeted the TCR CDR3. Through a model of 13 V-J features, ophthalmopathy was separated from stable hyperthyroidism.

This TCR was recovered from a woman in her forties with Graves disease. The sample was peripheral blood mononuclear cells (PBMCs), taken at new diagnosis, from a patient treated with antithyroid drugs. The rearrangement joins TRBV11-3 to TRBJ2-3; 7 positions agree with TRBD2. This chain's CDR3 is CASSLYRAGDADTQYF. For the CDR3, the DNA is TGTGCCAGCAGCTTATATCGGGCGGGAGATGCAGATACGCAGTATTTT.